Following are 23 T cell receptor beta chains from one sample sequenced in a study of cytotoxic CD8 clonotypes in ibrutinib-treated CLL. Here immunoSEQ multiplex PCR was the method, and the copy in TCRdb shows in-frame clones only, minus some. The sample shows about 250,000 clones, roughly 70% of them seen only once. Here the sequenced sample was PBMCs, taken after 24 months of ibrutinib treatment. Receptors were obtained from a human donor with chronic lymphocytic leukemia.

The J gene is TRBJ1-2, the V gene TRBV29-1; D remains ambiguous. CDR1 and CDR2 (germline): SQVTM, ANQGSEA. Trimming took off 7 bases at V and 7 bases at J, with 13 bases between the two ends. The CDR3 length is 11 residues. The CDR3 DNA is TGCAGCGCGGAGGGAAGGGTTGGCTACACCTTC. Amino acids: CSAEGRVGYTF. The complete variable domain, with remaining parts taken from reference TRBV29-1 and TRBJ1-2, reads SAVISQKPSRDICQRGTSLTIQCQVDSQVTMMFWYRQQPGQSLTLIATANQGSEATYESGFVIDKFPISRPNLTFSTLTVSNMSPEDSSIYLCSAEGRVGYTFGSGTRLTVV.

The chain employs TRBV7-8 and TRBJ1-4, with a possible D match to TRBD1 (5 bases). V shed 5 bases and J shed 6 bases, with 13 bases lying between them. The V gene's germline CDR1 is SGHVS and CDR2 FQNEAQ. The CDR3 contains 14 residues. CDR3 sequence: CASSPGAAYEKLFF. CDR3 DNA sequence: TGTGCCAGCAGCCCCGGGGCGGCCTATGAAAAACTGTTTTTT.

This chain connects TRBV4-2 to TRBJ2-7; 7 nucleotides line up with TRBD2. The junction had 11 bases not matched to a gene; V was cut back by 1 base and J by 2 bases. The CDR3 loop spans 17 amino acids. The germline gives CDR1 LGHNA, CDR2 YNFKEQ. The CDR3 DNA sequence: TGTGCCAGCAGCCAAGGCCCGCCCTCCGCGGGGGCCTACGAGCAGTACTTC. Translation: CASSQGPPSAGAYEQYF.

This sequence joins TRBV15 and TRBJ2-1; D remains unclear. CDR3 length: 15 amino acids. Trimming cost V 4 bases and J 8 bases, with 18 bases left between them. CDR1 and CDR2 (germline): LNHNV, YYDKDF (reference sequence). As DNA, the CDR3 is TGTGCCACCAGCACCCGAACGGGTCCCTTAGATGAGCAGTTCTTC. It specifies CATSTRTGPLDEQFF.

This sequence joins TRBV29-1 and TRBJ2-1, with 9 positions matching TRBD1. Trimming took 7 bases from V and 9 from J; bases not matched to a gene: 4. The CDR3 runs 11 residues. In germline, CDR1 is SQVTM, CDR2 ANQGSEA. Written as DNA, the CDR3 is TGCAGCGCCGACAGGGGGACTGAGCAGTTCTTC. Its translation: CSADRGTEQFF.

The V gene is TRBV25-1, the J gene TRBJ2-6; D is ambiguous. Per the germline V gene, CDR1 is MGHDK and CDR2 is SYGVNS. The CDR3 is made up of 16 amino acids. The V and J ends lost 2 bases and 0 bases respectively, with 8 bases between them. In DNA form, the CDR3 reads TGTGCCAGCAGTGAACCCGAATACTCTGGGGCCAACGTCCTGACTTTC. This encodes CASSEPEYSGANVLTF. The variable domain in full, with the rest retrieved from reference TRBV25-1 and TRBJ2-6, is EADIYQTPRYLVIGTGKKITLECSQTMGHDKMYWYQQDPGMELHLIHYSYGVNSTEKGDLSSESTVSRIRTEHFPLTLESARPSHTSQYLCASSEPEYSGANVLTFGAGSRLTVL.

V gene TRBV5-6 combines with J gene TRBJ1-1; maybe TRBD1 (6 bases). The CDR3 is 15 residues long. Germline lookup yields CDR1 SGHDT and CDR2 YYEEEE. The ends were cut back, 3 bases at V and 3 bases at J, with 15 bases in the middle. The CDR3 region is CASSSGGRTHTEAFF. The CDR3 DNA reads TGTGCCAGCAGCTCCGGGGGGCGGACTCACACTGAAGCTTTCTTT.

Written as DNA, the CDR3 is TGTGCCAGCAGCTCGACTCCTAGCGGGAGAACACACGAGCAGTTCTTC. The encoded protein is CASSSTPSGRTHEQFF. The chain couples TRBV7-3 to TRBJ2-1; the match to TRBD2 covers 10 bases. The CDR3 consists of 16 residues. The junction had 13 bases not matched to a gene; V was cut back by 4 bases and J by 10 bases. CDR1 is SGHTA and CDR2 is FQGTGA in the germline V gene.

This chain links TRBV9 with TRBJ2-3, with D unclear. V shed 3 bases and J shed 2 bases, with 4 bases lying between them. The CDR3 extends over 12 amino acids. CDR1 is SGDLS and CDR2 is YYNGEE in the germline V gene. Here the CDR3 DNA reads TGTGCCAGCAGCGCCTACACAGATACGCAGTATTTT. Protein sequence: CASSAYTDTQYF.

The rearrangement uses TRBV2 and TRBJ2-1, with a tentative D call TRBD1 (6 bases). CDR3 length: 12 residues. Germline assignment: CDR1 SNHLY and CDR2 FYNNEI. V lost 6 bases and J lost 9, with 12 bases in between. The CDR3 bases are TGTGCCAGCAGGGGGGCCATCGGTGAGCAGTTCTTC. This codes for CASRGAIGEQFF.

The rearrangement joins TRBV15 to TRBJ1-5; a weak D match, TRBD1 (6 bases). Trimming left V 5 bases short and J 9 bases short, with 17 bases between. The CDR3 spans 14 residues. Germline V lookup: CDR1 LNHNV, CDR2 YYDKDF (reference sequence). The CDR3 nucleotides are TGTGCCACCAGCCCGGACAGACCCGTCGGGCCCCAGCATTTT. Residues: CATSPDRPVGPQHF. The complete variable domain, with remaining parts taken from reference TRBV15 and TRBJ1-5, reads DAMVIQNPRYQVTQFGKPVTLSCSQTLNHNVMYWYQQKSSQAPKLLFHYYDKDFNNEADTPDNFQSRRPNTSFCFLDIRSPGLGDTAMYLCATSPDRPVGPQHFGDGTRLSIL.

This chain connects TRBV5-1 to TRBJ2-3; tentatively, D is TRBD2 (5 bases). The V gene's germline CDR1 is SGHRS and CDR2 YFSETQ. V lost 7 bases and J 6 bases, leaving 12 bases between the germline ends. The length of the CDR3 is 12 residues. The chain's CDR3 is CASERSYDTQYF. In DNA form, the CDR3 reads TGCGCCAGCGAGCGGAGCTACGATACGCAGTATTTT. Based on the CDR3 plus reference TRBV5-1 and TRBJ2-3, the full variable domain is KAGVTQTPRYLIKTRGQQVTLSCSPISGHRSVSWYQQTPGQGLQFLFEYFSETQRNKGNFPGRFSGRQFSNSRSEMNVSTLELGDSALYLCASERSYDTQYFGPGTRLTVL.

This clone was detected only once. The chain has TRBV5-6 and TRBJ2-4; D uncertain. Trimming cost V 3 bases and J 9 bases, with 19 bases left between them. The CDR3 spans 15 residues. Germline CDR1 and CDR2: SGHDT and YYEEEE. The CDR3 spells CASSYGRPIRVIQYF. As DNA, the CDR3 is TGTGCCAGCAGCTACGGACGTCCTATACGGGTCATTCAGTACTTC.

In nucleotides, the CDR3 is TGTGCCAGCAGTAAGGACAGACAAGAGACCCAGTACTTC. Translated: CASSKDRQETQYF. The gene calls are TRBV28 and TRBJ2-5, with D tentatively TRBD1 (6 bases). There are 13 residues in the CDR3. Germline values: CDR1 MDHEN, CDR2 SYDVKM. Trimming stripped 5 bases from V and 2 bases from J, with 9 bases between.

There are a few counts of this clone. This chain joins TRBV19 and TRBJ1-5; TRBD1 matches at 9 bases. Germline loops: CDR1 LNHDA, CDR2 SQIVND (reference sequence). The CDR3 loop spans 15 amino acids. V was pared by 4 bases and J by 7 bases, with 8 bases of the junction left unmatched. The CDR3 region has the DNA TGTGCCAGTAGTAGGGGACAGGGCTTAGGCCAGCCCCAGCATTTT. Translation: CASSRGQGLGQPQHF.

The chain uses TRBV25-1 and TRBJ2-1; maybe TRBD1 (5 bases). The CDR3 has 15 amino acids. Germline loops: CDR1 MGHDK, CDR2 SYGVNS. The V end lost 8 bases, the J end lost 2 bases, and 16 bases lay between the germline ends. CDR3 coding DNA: TGTGCCAGCGCCGGTGGGGCAGATCCCTACAATGAGCAGTTCTTC. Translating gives CASAGGADPYNEQFF. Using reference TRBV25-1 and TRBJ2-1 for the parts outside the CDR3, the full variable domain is EADIYQTPRYLVIGTGKKITLECSQTMGHDKMYWYQQDPGMELHLIHYSYGVNSTEKGDLSSESTVSRIRTEHFPLTLESARPSHTSQYLCASAGGADPYNEQFFGPGTRLTVL.

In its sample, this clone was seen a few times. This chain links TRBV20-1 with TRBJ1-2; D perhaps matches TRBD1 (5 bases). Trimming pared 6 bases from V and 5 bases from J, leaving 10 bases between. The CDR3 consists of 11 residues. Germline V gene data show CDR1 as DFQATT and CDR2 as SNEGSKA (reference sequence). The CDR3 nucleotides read TGCAGTGCCCCGGAGGGGTATGGCTACACCTTC. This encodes CSAPEGYGYTF.

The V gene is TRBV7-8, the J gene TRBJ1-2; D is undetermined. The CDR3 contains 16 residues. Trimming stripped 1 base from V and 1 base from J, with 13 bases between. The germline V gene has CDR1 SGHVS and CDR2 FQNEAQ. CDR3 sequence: CASSLDTNGVNYGYTF. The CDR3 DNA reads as TGTGCCAGCAGCTTAGACACTAACGGGGTTAACTATGGCTACACCTTC.

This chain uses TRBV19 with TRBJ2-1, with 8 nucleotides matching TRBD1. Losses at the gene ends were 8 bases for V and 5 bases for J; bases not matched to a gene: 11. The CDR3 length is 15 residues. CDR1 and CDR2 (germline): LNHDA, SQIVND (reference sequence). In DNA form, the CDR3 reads TGTGCCAGTCAATCGGAGGGACAGGCCAACAATGAGCAGTTCTTC. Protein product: CASQSEGQANNEQFF.

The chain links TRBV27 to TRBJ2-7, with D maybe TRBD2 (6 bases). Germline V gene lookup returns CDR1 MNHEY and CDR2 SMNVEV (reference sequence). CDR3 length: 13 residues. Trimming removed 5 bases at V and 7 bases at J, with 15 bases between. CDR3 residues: CASSRGEAGEQYF. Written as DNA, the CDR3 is TGTGCCAGCAGTCGAGGGGAGGCGGGGGAGCAGTACTTC.

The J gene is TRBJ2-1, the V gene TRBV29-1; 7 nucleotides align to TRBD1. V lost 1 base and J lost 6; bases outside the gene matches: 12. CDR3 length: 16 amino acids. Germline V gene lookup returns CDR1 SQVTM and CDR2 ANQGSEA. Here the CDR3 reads CSVEVPGTVSINEQFF. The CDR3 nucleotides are TGCAGCGTTGAAGTCCCCGGGACAGTTAGTATCAATGAGCAGTTCTTC.

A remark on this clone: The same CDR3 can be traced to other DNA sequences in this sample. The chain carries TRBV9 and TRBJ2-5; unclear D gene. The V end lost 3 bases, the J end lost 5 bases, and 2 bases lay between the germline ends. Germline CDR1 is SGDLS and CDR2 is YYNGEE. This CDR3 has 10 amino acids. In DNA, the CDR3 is TGTGCCAGCAGCGGGGAGACCCAGTACTTC. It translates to CASSGETQYF.

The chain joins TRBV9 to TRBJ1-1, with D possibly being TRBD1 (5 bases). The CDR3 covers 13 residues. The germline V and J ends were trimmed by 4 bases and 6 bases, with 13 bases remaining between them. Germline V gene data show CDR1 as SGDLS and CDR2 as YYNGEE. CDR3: CASSRTQGSEAFF. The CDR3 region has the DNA TGTGCCAGCAGCAGAACTCAGGGTTCTGAAGCTTTCTTT.